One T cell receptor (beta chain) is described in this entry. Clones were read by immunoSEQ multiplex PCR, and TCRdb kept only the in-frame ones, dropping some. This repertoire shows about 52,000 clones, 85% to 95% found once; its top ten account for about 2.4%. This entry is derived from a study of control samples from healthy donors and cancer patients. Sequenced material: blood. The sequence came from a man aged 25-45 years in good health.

The CDR3 region has the DNA TGTGCCAGCTCACCCTCCCCTAGCGGGACGAACACCGGGGAGCTGTTTTTT. Amino acid sequence: CASSPSPSGTNTGELFF. The rearrangement joins TRBV18 to TRBJ2-2; 9 bases are shared with TRBD2. This CDR3 contains 17 residues. V dropped 3 bases and J dropped 0; count of bases not matched to a gene: 5. CDR1 KGHSH and CDR2 LQKENI come from the germline V gene.